Listed here are 20 T cell receptor beta chains from one sample, sequenced in a study of T cells in Graves' hyperthyroidism and ophthalmopathy. RNA transcripts yielded amplified TCR beta CDR3 regions. The HTBI primer set was used in a first-round RT-PCR of the TCR CDR3. TCRdb re-analysed the multiplex PCR reads in MiXCR, keeping a single row per CDR3 protein. This table holds 300,000 to 450,000 distinct CDR3 sequences, 11% to 15% found once. Sequencing was done on a sample of blood. The receptor set was obtained from a woman aged 55-69 years with Graves' hyperthyroidism.

This clonotype was picked up many times. CDR3 sequence (DNA): TGTGCCAGCAGAATTCGCCCTAGCGGAGCAGATACGCAGTATTTT. Protein sequence: CASRIRPSGADTQYF. The V gene is TRBV5-4, the J gene TRBJ2-3; 7 bases fit TRBD2. CDR1 SGHNT and CDR2 YYREEE come from the germline V gene (reference sequence). V lost 5 bases to trimming and J lost 4 bases; unmatched junction nucleotides: 10. CDR3 length equals 15 residues.

This clonotype was found many times. The chain recombines TRBV9 with TRBJ2-3, with D uncertain. V lost 3 bases and J 8 bases, leaving 16 bases between the germline ends. Per germline, CDR1 SGDLS and CDR2 YYNGEE. This CDR3 is built from 14 residues. This CDR3 reads CASSANSGPGTQYF. The CDR3, as DNA: TGTGCCAGCAGCGCCAATTCCGGTCCGGGTACGCAGTATTTT.

In this sample, this clonotype turned up a few times. The V gene is TRBV9, the J gene TRBJ1-2, with D maybe TRBD1 (6 bases). The CDR3 runs to 13 residues. The V gene lost 6 bases and the J gene lost 8 bases, with 17 bases spanning the gap. Looked up from germline, CDR1 is SGDLS and CDR2 is YYNGEE. CDR3 protein: CASNPTGVGGYTF. In DNA form, the CDR3 reads TGTGCCAGCAATCCGACAGGAGTAGGCGGCTACACCTTC.

This chain joins TRBV5-4 and TRBJ2-3, with 7 bases matching TRBD1. Germline V gene data show CDR1 as SGHNT and CDR2 as YYREEE (reference sequence). With 1 base clipped from V and 6 bases from J, the junction kept 5 bases outside the gene matches. This CDR3 contains 14 residues. CDR3 sequence (DNA): TGTGCCAGCAGCTTGAACAGGGGCGGCGATACGCAGTATTTT. Translating gives CASSLNRGGDTQYF.

This clonotype was seen at least ten times. The chain is built from TRBV11-2 and TRBJ2-7, with 8 bases identical to TRBD2. V trimming: 6 bases; J trimming: 3 bases; junction bases outside the gene matches: 10. CDR3 length equals 15 residues. CDR1 is SGHAT and CDR2 is FQNNGV in the germline V gene. CDR3 DNA sequence: TGTGCCAGCAGACAGCTACTAGCGGTTGGCTACGAGCAGTACTTC. This sequence encodes CASRQLLAVGYEQYF.

The sample holds many counts of this clonotype. A junction boundary mismatches the germline segment, possibly from a read error. The gene calls are TRBV7-2 and TRBJ2-7, with TRBD2 matching over 9 bases. Per the germline V gene, CDR1 is SGHTA and CDR2 is FQGNSA. CDR3 size: 14 residues. Here the CDR3 DNA reads TGTGCCAGCAGCCTAGCGGGAAGTAGGTACGAGCAGTACTTC. It translates to CASSLAGSRYEQYF. Full variable domain (outside the CDR3, taken from reference TRBV7-2 and TRBJ2-7): GAGVSQSPSNKVTEKGKDVELRCDPISGHTALYWYRQSLGQGLEFLIYFQGNSAPDKSGLPSDRFSAERTGGSVSTLTIQRTQQEDSAVYLCASSLAGSRYEQYFGPGTRLTVT.

This clonotype was observed many times. The chain couples TRBV7-9 to TRBJ2-1; D tentatively reads TRBD1 or TRBD2 (5 bases each). The V end was cut by 1 base, the J end by 0 bases, with 10 bases between. CDR1 is SEHNR and CDR2 is FQNEAQ in the germline V gene (reference sequence). CDR3 size: 16 residues. The CDR3 spells CASSLVGGSSYNEQFF. The CDR3 bases are TGTGCCAGCAGCTTAGTTGGGGGTAGCTCCTACAATGAGCAGTTCTTC.

This clonotype showed up just a few times. This chain uses TRBV4-1 with TRBJ2-7; TRBD1 matches 8 bases. V lost 4 bases, J lost 3 bases, and 8 bases stayed unmatched. CDR1 and CDR2 from the germline V gene are MGHRA and YSYEKL. The length of the CDR3 is 15 residues. CDR3 sequence: CASSRGQGVGYEQYF. CDR3 sequence (DNA): TGCGCCAGCAGCCGCGGACAGGGAGTGGGCTACGAGCAGTACTTC.

In this sample, this clonotype turned up a few times. V usage is TRBV20-1 and J usage is TRBJ2-7; 7 positions agree with TRBD2. This CDR3 contains 14 residues. Looked up from germline, CDR1 is DFQATT and CDR2 is SNEGSKA (reference sequence). J lost 2 bases, V lost 6 bases, and 10 bases had no gene match. The CDR3 coding sequence is TGCAGTGCCCTCCAGCCCGGGAGGACCTACGAGCAGTACTTC. Amino acids: CSALQPGRTYEQYF.

The table lists this clonotype with a few counts. The gene calls are TRBV10-3 and TRBJ2-1; 9 bases are a match to TRBD2. V lost 9 bases and J lost 3; bases outside the gene matches: 9. The length of the CDR3 is 15 residues. Germline V lookup: CDR1 ENHRY, CDR2 SYGVKD. CDR3 DNA sequence: TGTGCCATTCCGGCGGCGGGAGGGAGCTACAATGAGCAGTTCTTC. Protein sequence: CAIPAAGGSYNEQFF.

The rearrangement joins TRBV28 to TRBJ2-7, with TRBD2 matching 13 bases. Germline lookup yields CDR1 MDHEN and CDR2 SYDVKM. After removal of 5 bases from V and 1 base from J, the junction contained 11 bases not matched to a gene. The CDR3 is 18 residues long. DNA of the CDR3: TGTGCCAGCAGTCCCTCCCCGGGACTAGCGGGGAGATCCTACGAGCAGTACTTC. This translates into CASSPSPGLAGRSYEQYF.

The sample holds many counts of this clonotype. The rearrangement joins TRBV2 to TRBJ2-5, with TRBD1 matching over 10 bases. The CDR3 is 14 residues long. V shed 6 bases and J 5 bases; nucleotides not matched to a gene: 6. The germline V gene encodes CDR1 SNHLY and CDR2 FYNNEI. The chain's CDR3 is CASRPTGGEETQYF. In DNA, the CDR3 is TGTGCCAGCAGGCCGACAGGGGGCGAGGAGACCCAGTACTTC.

Ten or more counts support this clonotype. The CDR3 here is CASSLETGRDEQYF. CDR3 nucleotides: TGTGCCAGCAGCTTAGAGACAGGGCGCGACGAGCAGTACTTC. V is TRBV11-1 and J is TRBJ2-7; 7 bases are shared with TRBD1. The CDR3 sequence is 14 residues long. Germline V gene lookup returns CDR1 SGHAT and CDR2 FQDESV (reference sequence). Trimming cost V 1 base and J 5 bases; bases outside gene matches: 5.

There are a few counts of this clonotype. The chain links TRBV3-1 to TRBJ2-2; the D gene could be TRBD1 or TRBD2 (5 bases each). Germline V gene lookup returns CDR1 LGHDT and CDR2 YNNKEL (reference sequence). Trimming cost V 0 bases and J 4 bases, with 12 bases left between them. CDR3 length: 16 amino acids. CDR3: CASSQDKRGPTGELFF. The CDR3 bases are TGTGCCAGCAGCCAAGATAAGAGGGGCCCCACCGGGGAGCTGTTTTTT.

As regards this clonotype: This may come from a read error, since a much larger clone is one base off. The chain couples TRBV11-2 to TRBJ2-1; D is unresolved. The CDR3 covers 15 residues. Per germline, CDR1 SGHAT and CDR2 FQNNGV. Written as DNA, the CDR3 is TGTGCCAGCAGCTCCCTCCGCGGCTCCTACAGTGAGCAGTTCTTC. Translating gives CASSSLRGSYSEQFF.

This clonotype occurred a few times. The gene calls are TRBV7-8 and TRBJ1-3; no definite D call. The germline gives CDR1 SGHVS, CDR2 FQNEAQ. The CDR3 extends over 14 amino acids. V was shortened by 6 bases and J by 4 bases, with 13 bases between the two germline ends. DNA of the CDR3: TGTGCCAGCAGGGTGGGCACAAGCGGAAACACCATATATTTT. It encodes CASRVGTSGNTIYF.

This clonotype showed up just a few times. The rearrangement joins TRBV28 to TRBJ2-3; D gene ambiguous. This CDR3 is built from 15 residues. Germline CDR1 and CDR2: MDHEN and SYDVKM. V was shortened by 2 bases and J by 0 bases, with 9 bases between the two germline ends. Written as DNA, the CDR3 is TGTGCCAGCAGTTTAATACAGACAAGCACAGATACGCAGTATTTT. Translation: CASSLIQTSTDTQYF. The variable domain in full, with the rest retrieved from reference TRBV28 and TRBJ2-3, is DVKVTQSSRYLVKRTGEKVFLECVQDMDHENMFWYRQDPGLGLRLIYFSYDVKMKEKGDIPEGYSVSREKKERFSLILESASTNQTSMYLCASSLIQTSTDTQYFGPGTRLTVL.

This clonotype was detected ten times or more. The chain links TRBV6-2 or TRBV6-3 to TRBJ2-3; 9 bases are shared with TRBD2. Germline V lookup: CDR1 MNHEY, CDR2 SVGEGT. This CDR3 is built from 16 residues. J was trimmed by 4 bases and V by 6 bases; bases with no gene match: 11. CDR3 region: CASRTYSGSGADTQYF. The CDR3 DNA reads as TGTGCCAGCAGGACGTATAGCGGGAGCGGGGCAGATACGCAGTATTTT.

This chain connects TRBV5-1 to TRBJ2-7; no reliable D call. V was cut by 5 bases and J by 7 bases, with 16 bases left in between. The V gene's germline CDR1 is SGHRS and CDR2 YFSETQ. The CDR3 extends over 13 amino acids. CDR3 DNA: TGCGCCAGCAGGTTACCCAGCTCTGGGGAGCAGTACTTC. Translating it yields CASRLPSSGEQYF.

This clonotype was observed a few times. J is TRBJ2-2 and V is TRBV10-1; weak D call: TRBD2 (6 bases). Germline V gene sequence: CDR1 WNHNN, CDR2 SYGVQD (reference sequence). The CDR3 covers 16 residues. V was shortened by 5 bases and J by 4 bases, with 17 bases between the two germline ends. The CDR3 spells CASSKEPALATGELFF. The DNA for the CDR3 is TGCGCCAGCAGTAAGGAGCCGGCACTAGCCACCGGGGAGCTGTTTTTT.